This T cell receptor beta chain is from a study of T cell changes during pregnancy in multiple sclerosis. This CDR3 is 14 amino acids long. Trimming took off 5 bases at V and 4 bases at J, with 14 bases between the two ends. CDR1 is SGHTA, CDR2 FQGNSA, per germline. Only in-frame clones appear in the TCRdb table, and some are missing; sequencing was by immunoSEQ multiplex PCR. The sample shows around 130,000 clones, over 85% of them seen only once. The rearrangement uses TRBV7-2 and TRBJ1-2, with a possible D match to TRBD1 (6 bases). This TCR came from a female donor with multiple sclerosis, enrolled in a pregnancy study. Specimen: peripheral blood, collected before pregnancy. The CDR3 DNA sequence: TGTGCCAGCAGCCCTCAGACAGGCCCCTATGGCTACACCTTC. Residues: CASSPQTGPYGYTF.